The 21 T cell receptor beta chains listed next were all sequenced from one sample in a study of beta chain features in type 1 diabetes. The sequenced template was cDNA made from the entire isolated RNA. Repertoires were generated with immunoSEQ multiplex PCR, while TCRdb's copy carries only in-frame clones and drops some. The top ten hold almost 0.065% of the sample, which has about half a million clones, approximately 28% seen once. The material sequenced was naive CD4+ T cells from blood. The receptors shown here come from a man aged 18 to 29 in good health.

This chain joins TRBV29-1 and TRBJ1-1; a weak D match, TRBD1 (6 bases). Trimming pared 4 bases from V and 4 bases from J, leaving 13 bases between. This CDR3 is built from 13 residues. CDR1 and CDR2 from the germline V gene are SQVTM and ANQGSEA. The CDR3 nucleotides are TGCAGCGTTGCCCAGGGAGGGGGCACTGAAGCTTTCTTT. This gives the protein CSVAQGGGTEAFF.

In this sample, this clone turned up a few times. The chain uses TRBV5-1 and TRBJ2-1; tentatively, D is TRBD1 (5 bases). Trimming cost V 5 bases and J 6 bases, with 9 bases left between them. Germline CDR1 is SGHRS and CDR2 is YFSETQ. The CDR3 runs 12 residues. The DNA for the CDR3 is TGCGCCAGCAGGGGGCCTGGCAATGAGCAGTTCTTC. Amino acids: CASRGPGNEQFF. The complete variable domain, with remaining parts taken from reference TRBV5-1 and TRBJ2-1, reads KAGVTQTPRYLIKTRGQQVTLSCSPISGHRSVSWYQQTPGQGLQFLFEYFSETQRNKGNFPGRFSGRQFSNSRSEMNVSTLELGDSALYLCASRGPGNEQFFGPGTRLTVL.

About this clone itself: Its ends do not fully match the called genes, so a read error is possible. This chain connects TRBV29-1 to TRBJ2-5, with D unclear. This CDR3 comprises 12 residues. Germline CDR1 SQVTM, CDR2 ANQGSEA. Written as DNA, the CDR3 is TGCAGCGCTGAAGGCAGGACAGAGACCCAGTACTTC. It is translated as CSAEGRTETQYF.

The rearrangement joins TRBV10-3 to TRBJ1-1; a weak D match, TRBD1 (5 bases). The germline gives CDR1 ENHRY, CDR2 SYGVKD. V was cut by 10 bases and J by 5 bases, with 14 bases left in between. This CDR3 spans 12 amino acids. CDR3 sequence: CASGSGYTEAFF. Here the CDR3 DNA reads TGTGCCAGCGGATCAGGGTATACTGAAGCTTTCTTT.

CDR3 region: CSANTDYEQYF. The CDR3 DNA is TGCAGTGCGAATACAGACTACGAGCAGTACTTC. The gene calls are TRBV20-1 and TRBJ2-7; the D is unclear. CDR3 size: 11 residues. Germline V gene lookup returns CDR1 DFQATT and CDR2 SNEGSKA (reference sequence). Between the trimmed V and J ends, which lost 6 bases and 3 bases, there was a span of 9 bases.

In the case of this clone: Within the sample, other DNA sequences also encode this same CDR3. This chain joins TRBV30 and TRBJ2-5; 11 bases line up with TRBD2. The CDR3 has 14 residues. CDR1 and CDR2 from the germline V gene are GTSNPN and SVGIG (reference sequence). The ends lost 2 bases at V and 5 bases at J; junction bases unmatched: 4. The CDR3 here is CAWSPLAGGETQYF. The CDR3 region has the DNA TGTGCCTGGAGTCCCCTAGCGGGAGGCGAGACCCAGTACTTC.

This clone was counted a few times. The CDR3 is CAISAAEAKNIQYF. In DNA, the CDR3 is TGTGCCATCAGTGCGGCAGAAGCCAAAAACATTCAGTACTTC. This sequence joins TRBV10-3 and TRBJ2-4; no definite D call. V was pared by 4 bases and J by 0 bases, with 7 bases between. This CDR3 contains 14 residues. Germline V gives CDR1 ENHRY, CDR2 SYGVKD.

This clone was picked up one time. The genes are TRBV7-8 and TRBJ1-4; no clear D gene. Trimming left V 3 bases short and J 1 base short, with 6 bases between. The CDR3 has 14 amino acids. Looked up from germline, CDR1 is SGHVS and CDR2 is FQNEAQ. The CDR3, as DNA: TGTGCCAGCAGCTTTCGCCGAACTAATGAAAAACTGTTTTTT. Translation gives CASSFRRTNEKLFF.

This sequence joins TRBV7-2 and TRBJ2-7; 7 positions agree with TRBD2. The CDR3 loop spans 14 amino acids. The junction had 9 bases not matched to a gene; V was cut back by 7 bases and J by 3 bases. Germline loops: CDR1 SGHTA, CDR2 FQGNSA. CDR3 DNA: TGTGCCAGCACCCAAGCCGGCGGGAGCTACGAGCAGTACTTC. Amino acids: CASTQAGGSYEQYF.

The rearrangement uses TRBV30 and TRBJ1-4; D not certain. Germline CDR1 GTSNPN, CDR2 SVGIG (reference sequence). V was shortened by 5 bases and J by 4 bases, with 11 bases between the two germline ends. The CDR3 totals 13 residues. This CDR3 reads CAWVGRSNEKLFF. In nucleotides, the CDR3 is TGTGCCTGGGTAGGACGCAGTAATGAAAAACTGTTTTTT.

V is TRBV4-3 and J is TRBJ2-7; 9 bases map to TRBD2. Germline CDR1 reads LGHNA; CDR2 reads YSLEER. V lost 8 bases to trimming and J lost 6 bases; unmatched junction nucleotides: 8. The CDR3 covers 13 residues. The chain's CDR3 is CASSERGDGEQYF. In nucleotides, the CDR3 is TGCGCCAGCTCGGAGCGGGGGGATGGCGAGCAGTACTTC.

A few counts support this clone. The rearrangement joins TRBV6-1 to TRBJ2-1; D is possibly TRBD2 (5 bases). Per germline, CDR1 MNHNS and CDR2 SASEGT. V lost 3 bases, J lost 10 bases, and 7 bases lay in between. The CDR3 length is 11 residues. CDR3: CASSDSGEQFF. CDR3 in DNA: TGTGCCAGCAGTGACAGCGGAGAGCAGTTCTTC.

This clone was found a few times. This rearrangement joins TRBV29-1 to TRBJ2-7; no clear D gene. The V end lost 4 bases, the J end lost 9 bases, and 16 bases lay between the germline ends. The CDR3 totals 12 residues. Germline V gives CDR1 SQVTM, CDR2 ANQGSEA. The CDR3 protein is CSVGTGVLVQYF. As DNA, the CDR3 is TGCAGCGTTGGTACTGGGGTTCTGGTGCAGTACTTC.

This chain joins TRBV28 and TRBJ2-7, with a possible D match to TRBD2 (5 bases). The CDR3 is 13 amino acids. Trimming removed 8 bases from V and 2 bases from J, with 13 bases in between. Germline values: CDR1 MDHEN, CDR2 SYDVKM. The chain's CDR3 is CASHSDSTYEQYF. For the CDR3, the DNA is TGTGCCAGCCATTCGGACTCCACCTACGAGCAGTACTTC. Using reference TRBV28 and TRBJ2-7 for the parts outside the CDR3, the full variable domain is DVKVTQSSRYLVKRTGEKVFLECVQDMDHENMFWYRQDPGLGLRLIYFSYDVKMKEKGDIPEGYSVSREKKERFSLILESASTNQTSMYLCASHSDSTYEQYFGPGTRLTVT.

The J gene is TRBJ2-5, the V gene TRBV29-1; D call uncertain. Germline lookup yields CDR1 SQVTM and CDR2 ANQGSEA. The CDR3 extends over 14 amino acids. Trimming removed 3 bases at V and 5 bases at J, with 16 bases between. The CDR3 spells CSVEADRSQETQYF. CDR3 nucleotides: TGCAGCGTTGAGGCTGACCGGAGTCAGGAGACCCAGTACTTC.

This clone has just a few counts. This chain joins TRBV4-1 and TRBJ2-5; the D gene is possibly TRBD2 (5 bases). The germline V gene has CDR1 MGHRA and CDR2 YSYEKL. Trimming shortened V by 0 bases and J by 7 bases, and 12 bases separated the two germline ends. The CDR3 length is 14 residues. The CDR3 region has the DNA TGCGCCAGCAGCCAAGAAGGACCGGCGGGGACCCAGTACTTC. Protein product: CASSQEGPAGTQYF.

This clone has a handful of counts. In DNA, the CDR3 is TGTGCCAGCAGCTTCCGGCAGGGCGAAGTCTACGAGCAGTACTTC. It yields the protein CASSFRQGEVYEQYF. This sequence joins TRBV7-2 and TRBJ2-7; a possible D gene is TRBD1 (5 bases). Trimming stripped 3 bases from V and 3 bases from J, with 15 bases between. The CDR3 runs to 15 residues. The germline V gene encodes CDR1 SGHTA and CDR2 FQGNSA.

A few counts support this clone. The rearrangement links TRBV7-9 to TRBJ2-3; TRBD1 matches 8 bases. V shed 5 bases and J 2 bases; nucleotides not matched to a gene: 6. CDR1 is SEHNR and CDR2 is FQNEAQ in the germline V gene (reference sequence). The CDR3 totals 15 residues. The CDR3 DNA is TGTGCCAGCAGCCCAAGGACAGGGACCACAGATACGCAGTATTTT. Amino acids: CASSPRTGTTDTQYF.

This clone was seen just once. Other DNA sequences in the sample encode the same CDR3. The chain has TRBV14 and TRBJ2-1; D possibly corresponds to TRBD1 (5 bases). V shed 0 bases and J shed 2 bases, with 8 bases lying between them. The CDR3 runs 15 residues. Germline lookup yields CDR1 SGHDN and CDR2 FVKESK. The CDR3: CASSQDRAAYNEQFF. As DNA, the CDR3 is TGTGCCAGCAGCCAAGACAGGGCCGCCTACAATGAGCAGTTCTTC. Drawing the rest from reference TRBV14 and TRBJ2-1, the complete variable domain is EAGVTQFPSHSVIEKGQTVTLRCDPISGHDNLYWYRRVMGKEIKFLLHFVKESKQDESGMPNNRFLAERTGGTYSTLKVQPAELEDSGVYFCASSQDRAAYNEQFFGPGTRLTVL.

This clone was detected only a few times. The rearrangement joins TRBV30 to TRBJ2-2; tentatively, D is TRBD2 (5 bases). The V end lost 1 base, the J end lost 6 bases, and 9 bases lay between the germline ends. Looked up from germline, CDR1 is GTSNPN and CDR2 is SVGIG (reference sequence). The CDR3 runs to 13 residues. The CDR3 nucleotides are TGTGCCTGGAGTGAGGAGGTCGCCGGGGAGCTGTTTTTT. This gives the protein CAWSEEVAGELFF. The full variable domain, completed using reference TRBV30 and TRBJ2-2, is SQTIHQWPATLVQPVGSPLSLECTVEGTSNPNLYWYRQAAGRGLQLLFYSVGIGQISSEVPQNLSASRPQDRQFILSSKKLLLSDSGFYLCAWSEEVAGELFFGEGSRLTVL.

The chain employs TRBV30 and TRBJ2-1; D ambiguous. The germline V gene encodes CDR1 GTSNPN and CDR2 SVGIG (reference sequence). V was pared by 4 bases and J by 6 bases, with 28 bases between. The CDR3 totals 18 residues. The chain's CDR3 is CAWKQSLPIVFTVNEQFF. The CDR3 DNA reads as TGTGCCTGGAAACAATCACTCCCTATAGTATTTACGGTCAATGAGCAGTTCTTC.